This T cell receptor beta chain was sequenced in a study of cytomegalovirus exposure and HLA in healthy donors. This CDR3 is built from 14 residues. Per the germline V gene, CDR1 is SGHRS and CDR2 is YFSETQ. V gave up 9 bases and J gave up 7 bases; unmatched junction bases: 10. Primers for the PCR totalled 60 Vbeta and 13 Jbeta. Repertoires were generated with immunoSEQ multiplex PCR, while TCRdb's copy carries only in-frame clones and drops some. Here the sample spans 150,000 or so clones, roughly 82% being singletons. The J gene is TRBJ2-3, the V gene TRBV5-1; 11 nucleotides align to TRBD1. This sequence originates from a woman aged 50 to 60 in good health and CMV-seropositive. The sample comprised PBMCs. DNA for the CDR3: TGCGCCACCACTCCGGGACAGGGGGGGAATACGCAGTATTTT. This gives the protein CATTPGQGGNTQYF. The whole variable domain, remainder taken from reference TRBV5-1 and TRBJ2-3, is KAGVTQTPRYLIKTRGQQVTLSCSPISGHRSVSWYQQTPGQGLQFLFEYFSETQRNKGNFPGRFSGRQFSNSRSEMNVSTLELGDSALYLCATTPGQGGNTQYFGPGTRLTVL.